This passage covers 4 T cell receptor beta chains from one sample sequenced in a study of T cells after yellow fever vaccination. TCRdb reprocessed the 5' RACE reads with MiXCR, giving one entry per CDR3 protein. The sample lists approximately 180,000 distinct CDR3 sequences; about 6.2% were seen once. The sequences come from CD4+ T cells sorted from PBMCs, collected on the day of the first yellow fever vaccination. The source is a man in his late teens or twenties who received the YFV17D yellow fever vaccine.

In this sample, this clonotype turned up many times. Compared with germline, one end of the junction differs, possibly owing to a read error. This sequence joins TRBV2 and TRBJ1-1; 7 positions agree with TRBD1. Germline-derived CDR1 and CDR2 are SNHLY and FYNNEI. This CDR3 is 14 amino acids long. The CDR3 loop reads CASSWGQLAQVEVF. CDR3 bases: TGTGCCAGCAGTTGGGGACAGTTGGCCCAGGTGGAGGTCTTT.

The table lists this clonotype with many counts. The chain joins TRBV6-5 to TRBJ2-7, with D perhaps matching TRBD1 or TRBD2 (6 bases each). The CDR3 has 13 amino acids. The germline V gene has CDR1 MNHEY and CDR2 SVGAGI. Between the trimmed V and J ends, which lost 2 bases and 4 bases, there was a span of 9 bases. Here the CDR3 reads CASSYRGGYEQYV. In DNA, the CDR3 is TGTGCCAGCAGTTACCGAGGGGGGTACGAGCAGTACGTC.

This chain uses TRBV5-1 with TRBJ2-7; D gene uncertain. Trimming cost V 2 bases and J 7 bases, with 16 bases left between them. This CDR3 is built from 14 residues. Per germline, CDR1 SGHRS and CDR2 YFSETQ. DNA for the CDR3: TGCGCCAGCAGCTTACGTCCGGACCCCCAAGAGCAGTACTTC. Translated, it gives CASSLRPDPQEQYF.

The sample holds a few counts of this clonotype. The rearrangement links TRBV20-1 to TRBJ2-3; D perhaps matches TRBD2 (6 bases). The V end lost 3 bases, the J end lost 2 bases, and 12 bases lay between the germline ends. This CDR3 contains 14 residues. Germline V gives CDR1 DFQATT, CDR2 SNEGSKA (reference sequence). The CDR3 bases are TGCAGTGCTAGGCTAGCGATCAACACAGATACGCAGTATTTT. Residues: CSARLAINTDTQYF.